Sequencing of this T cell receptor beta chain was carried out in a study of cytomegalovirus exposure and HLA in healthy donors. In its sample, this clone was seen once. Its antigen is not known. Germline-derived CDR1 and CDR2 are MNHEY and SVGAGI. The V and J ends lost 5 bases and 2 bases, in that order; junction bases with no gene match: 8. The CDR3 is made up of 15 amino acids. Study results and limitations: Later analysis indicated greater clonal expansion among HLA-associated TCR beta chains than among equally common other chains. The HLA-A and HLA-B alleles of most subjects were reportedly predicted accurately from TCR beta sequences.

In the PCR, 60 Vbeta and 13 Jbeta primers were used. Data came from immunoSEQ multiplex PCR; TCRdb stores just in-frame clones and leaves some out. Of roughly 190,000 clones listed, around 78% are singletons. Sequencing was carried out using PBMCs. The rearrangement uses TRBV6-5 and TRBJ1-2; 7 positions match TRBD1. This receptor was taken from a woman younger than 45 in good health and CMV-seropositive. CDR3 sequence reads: CASSAELTGNYGYTF. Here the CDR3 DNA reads TGTGCCAGCAGTGCCGAGCTGACAGGGAACTATGGCTACACCTTC.